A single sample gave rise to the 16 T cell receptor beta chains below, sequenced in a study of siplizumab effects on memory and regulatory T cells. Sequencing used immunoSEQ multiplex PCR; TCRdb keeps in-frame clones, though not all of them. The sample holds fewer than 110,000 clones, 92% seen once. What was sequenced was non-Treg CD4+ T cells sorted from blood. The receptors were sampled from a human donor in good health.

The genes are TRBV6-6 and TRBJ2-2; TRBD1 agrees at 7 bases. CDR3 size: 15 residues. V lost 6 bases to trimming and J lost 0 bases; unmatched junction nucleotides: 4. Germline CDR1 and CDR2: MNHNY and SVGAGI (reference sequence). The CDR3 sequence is CASSFGTANTGELFF. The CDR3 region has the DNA TGTGCCAGCAGCTTTGGGACAGCGAACACCGGGGAGCTGTTTTTT.

The chain's CDR3 is CASSLVWGGTDTQYF. In DNA form, the CDR3 reads TGTGCCAGCAGCCTCGTATGGGGGGGCACAGATACGCAGTATTTT. The chain combines TRBV14 with TRBJ2-3, with D possibly TRBD2 on 6 matching bases. The V end was cut by 4 bases, the J end by 1 base, with 12 bases between. Germline V gives CDR1 SGHDN, CDR2 FVKESK. There are 15 residues in the CDR3.

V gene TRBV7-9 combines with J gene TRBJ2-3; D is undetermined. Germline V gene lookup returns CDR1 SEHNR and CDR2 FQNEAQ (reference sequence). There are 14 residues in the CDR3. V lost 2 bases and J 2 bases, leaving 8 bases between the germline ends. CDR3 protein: CASSLSANTDTQYF. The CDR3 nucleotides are TGTGCCAGCAGCTTAAGCGCGAACACAGATACGCAGTATTTT.

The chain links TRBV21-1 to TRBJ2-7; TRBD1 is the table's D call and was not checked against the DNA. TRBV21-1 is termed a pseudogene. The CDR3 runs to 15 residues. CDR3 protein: CASSGIVDSSYEQYF. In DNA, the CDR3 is TGTGCCAGCAGCGGTATTGTGGACAGCTCCTACGAGCAGTACTTC.

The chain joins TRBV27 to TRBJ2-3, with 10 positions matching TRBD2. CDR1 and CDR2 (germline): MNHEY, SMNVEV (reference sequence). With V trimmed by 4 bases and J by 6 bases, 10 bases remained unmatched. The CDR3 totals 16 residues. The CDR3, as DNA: TGTGCCAGCAGTTACGAAGCGGGAGGGGGTCTGGATACGCAGTATTTT. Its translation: CASSYEAGGGLDTQYF.

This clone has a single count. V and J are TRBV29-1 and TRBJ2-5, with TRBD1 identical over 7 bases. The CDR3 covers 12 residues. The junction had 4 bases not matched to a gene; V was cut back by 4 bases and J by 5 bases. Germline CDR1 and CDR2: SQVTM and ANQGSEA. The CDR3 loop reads CSVVPQGETQYF. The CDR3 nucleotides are TGCAGCGTTGTACCACAGGGGGAGACCCAGTACTTC. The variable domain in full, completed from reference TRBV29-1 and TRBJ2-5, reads SAVISQKPSRDICQRGTSLTIQCQVDSQVTMMFWYRQQPGQSLTLIATANQGSEATYESGFVIDKFPISRPNLTFSTLTVSNMSPEDSSIYLCSVVPQGETQYFGPGTRLLVL.

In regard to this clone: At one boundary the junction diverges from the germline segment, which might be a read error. In nucleotides, the CDR3 is TGCGCCAGCAGCGGGGAGGACGGTTCTACGATTTTT. Translating gives CASSGEDGSTIF. V and J are TRBV5-1 and TRBJ1-4; D is unclear. Per germline, CDR1 SGHRS and CDR2 YFSETQ. The CDR3 sequence is 12 residues long. The full variable domain, completed using reference TRBV5-1 and TRBJ1-4, is KAGVTQTPRYLIKTRGQQVTLSCSPISGHRSVSWYQQTPGQGLQFLFEYFSETQRNKGNFPGRFSGRQFSNSRSEMNVSTLELGDSALYLCASSGEDGSTIFGSGTQLSVL.

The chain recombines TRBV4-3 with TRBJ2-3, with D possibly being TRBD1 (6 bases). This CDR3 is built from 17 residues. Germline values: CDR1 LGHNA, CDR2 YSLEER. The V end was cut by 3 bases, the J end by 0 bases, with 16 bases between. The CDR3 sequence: CASSHQLRGRSTDTQYF. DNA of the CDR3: TGCGCCAGCAGCCACCAGCTCAGGGGCAGGAGCACAGATACGCAGTATTTT.

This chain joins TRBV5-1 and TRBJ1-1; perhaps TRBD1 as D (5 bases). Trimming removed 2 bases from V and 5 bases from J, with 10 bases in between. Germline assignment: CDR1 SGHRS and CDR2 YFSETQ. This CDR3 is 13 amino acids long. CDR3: CASSFQGGTEAFF. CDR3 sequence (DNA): TGCGCCAGCAGCTTCCAGGGAGGGACTGAAGCTTTCTTT.

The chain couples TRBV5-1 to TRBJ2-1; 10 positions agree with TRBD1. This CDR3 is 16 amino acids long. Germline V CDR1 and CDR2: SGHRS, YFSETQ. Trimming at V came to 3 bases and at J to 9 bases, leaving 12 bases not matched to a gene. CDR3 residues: CASSSPGTGAGSEQFF. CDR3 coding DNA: TGCGCCAGCAGCTCCCCCGGGACAGGGGCAGGGAGTGAGCAGTTCTTC.

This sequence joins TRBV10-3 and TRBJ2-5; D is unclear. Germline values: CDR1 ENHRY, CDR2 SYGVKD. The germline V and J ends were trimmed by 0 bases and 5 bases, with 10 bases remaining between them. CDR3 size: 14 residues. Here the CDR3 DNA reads TGTGCCATCAGTGAGTCGGGTAGGGCGGAGACCCAGTACTTC. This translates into CAISESGRAETQYF.

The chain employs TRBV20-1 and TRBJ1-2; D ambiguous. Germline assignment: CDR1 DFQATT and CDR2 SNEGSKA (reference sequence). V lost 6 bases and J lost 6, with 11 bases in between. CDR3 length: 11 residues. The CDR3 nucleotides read TGCAGTGCCTTCGCCGAGGATGGCTACACCTTC. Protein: CSAFAEDGYTF.

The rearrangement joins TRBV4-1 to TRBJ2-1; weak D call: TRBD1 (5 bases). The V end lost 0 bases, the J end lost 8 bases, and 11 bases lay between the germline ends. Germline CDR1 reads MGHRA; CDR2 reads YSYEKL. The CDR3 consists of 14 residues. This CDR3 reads CASSQELGPHEQFF. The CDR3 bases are TGCGCCAGCAGCCAAGAATTGGGGCCGCATGAGCAGTTCTTC.

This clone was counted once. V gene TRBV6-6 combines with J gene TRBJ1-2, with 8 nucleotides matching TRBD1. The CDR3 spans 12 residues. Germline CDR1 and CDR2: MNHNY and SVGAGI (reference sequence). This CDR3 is CAGSRGQEGYTF. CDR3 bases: TGTGCGGGGAGCAGGGGGCAAGAAGGCTACACCTTC.

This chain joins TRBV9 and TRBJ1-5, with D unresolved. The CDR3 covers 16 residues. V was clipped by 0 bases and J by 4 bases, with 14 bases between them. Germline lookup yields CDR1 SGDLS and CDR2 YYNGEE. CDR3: CASSVGPRVDNQPQHF. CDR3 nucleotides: TGTGCCAGCAGCGTAGGGCCGAGGGTGGATAATCAGCCCCAGCATTTT. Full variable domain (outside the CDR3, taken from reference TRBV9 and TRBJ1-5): DSGVTQTPKHLITATGQRVTLRCSPRSGDLSVYWYQQSLDQGLQFLIQYYNGEERAKGNILERFSAQQFPDLHSELNLSSLELGDSALYFCASSVGPRVDNQPQHFGDGTRLSIL.

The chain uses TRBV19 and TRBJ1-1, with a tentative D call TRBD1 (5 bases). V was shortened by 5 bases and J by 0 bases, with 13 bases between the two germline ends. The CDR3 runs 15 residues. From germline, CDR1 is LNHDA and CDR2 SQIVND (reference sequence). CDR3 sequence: CASSRAGQVNTEAFF. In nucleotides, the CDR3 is TGTGCCAGTAGTCGGGCAGGGCAGGTGAACACTGAAGCTTTCTTT.